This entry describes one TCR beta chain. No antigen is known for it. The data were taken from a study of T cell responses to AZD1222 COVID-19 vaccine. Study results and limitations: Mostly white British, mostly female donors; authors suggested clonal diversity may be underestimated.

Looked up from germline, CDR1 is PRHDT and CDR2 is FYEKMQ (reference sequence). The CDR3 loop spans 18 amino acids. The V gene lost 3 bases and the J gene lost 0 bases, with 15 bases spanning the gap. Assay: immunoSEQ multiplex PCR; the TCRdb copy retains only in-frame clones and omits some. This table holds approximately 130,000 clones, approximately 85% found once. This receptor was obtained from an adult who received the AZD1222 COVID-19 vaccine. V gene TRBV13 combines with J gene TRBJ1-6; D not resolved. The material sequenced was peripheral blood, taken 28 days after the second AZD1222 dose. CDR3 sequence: CASSLRTTLSSYNSPLHF. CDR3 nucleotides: TGTGCCAGCAGCTTGAGGACCACCTTGAGCTCCTATAATTCACCCCTCCACTTT.